This T cell receptor (beta chain) was recorded in a study of CD8 T cells in ankylosing spondylitis. Study findings and constraints: What seemed typical of ankylosing spondylitis blood was a TCR beta motif built from 8 or 9 highly homologous variants.

V lost 6 bases and J 3 bases, leaving 11 bases between the germline ends. There are 13 residues in the CDR3. The germline V gene has CDR1 LGHNT and CDR2 FRNRAP. Making use of molecular barcodes, quantitative 5'-RACE generated TCR beta libraries. In TCRdb, the 5' RACE reads were re-called with MiXCR into one record per CDR3 protein. The sample includes some 220,000 distinct CDR3 sequences, 7% to 10% seen only once; the top ten take 4% to 5.5%. This clonotype was detected ten times or more. Its cognate antigen is unknown. This chain uses TRBV12-5 with TRBJ2-5; TRBD1 might be the D (6 bases). The TCR originated in a female donor with ankylosing spondylitis or in good health (not recorded which). The sequenced sample was blood, either unsorted or a sorted T cell fraction (not recorded which). CDR3 sequence reads: CASGGADKETQYF. CDR3 coding DNA: TGTGCTAGTGGGGGGGCGGATAAAGAGACCCAGTACTTC.